This T cell receptor (beta chain) is drawn from a study of blood T cell repertoires in COVID-19. At the level of the study: Italy, Spain and the United States were the sources of the convalescent and acute COVID-19 samples. PBMCs, B-cell-depleted T cells, or T cells provided the cDNA or gDNA that made up the material.

Germline lookup yields CDR1 SGHRS and CDR2 YFSETQ. CDR3 size: 15 residues. J lost 0 bases, V lost 2 bases, and 3 bases had no gene match. Recruits, aged about 18 to 89 years, lived in around 24 US areas. Participant-given clinical history determined each cohort assignment. The assay was immunoSEQ multiplex PCR, and TCRdb's table has in-frame clones only and misses some. The table lists 200,000 or so clones, about 91% of them singletons. Material: PBMCs or T cells enriched from blood (not recorded which). This chain joins TRBV5-1 and TRBJ2-3; 7 bases are shared with TRBD2. This receptor was obtained from a middle-aged woman with acute COVID-19. This CDR3 is CASSFLAASTDTQYF. CDR3 sequence (DNA): TGCGCCAGCAGCTTCCTAGCGGCGAGCACAGATACGCAGTATTTT.